This T cell receptor beta chain is drawn from a study of blood T cell repertoires in COVID-19. Study-level background: PBMCs, B-cell-depleted T cells, or T cells provided the cDNA or gDNA that made up the material.

Data came from immunoSEQ multiplex PCR; TCRdb stores just in-frame clones and leaves some out. The sample yields 150,000 to 200,000 clones, just under 90% seen once. This CDR3 has 12 residues. Trimming removed 2 bases at V and 5 bases at J, with 6 bases between. Per the germline V gene, CDR1 is KGHSH and CDR2 is LQKENI. The receptor's source is a woman aged 65 to 85 with COVID-19, enrolled during active disease. This chain links TRBV18 with TRBJ2-5; D call uncertain. The sequenced material came from peripheral blood. CDR3 nucleotides: TGTGCCAGCTCACCAACGGTTGAGACCCAGTACTTC. This gives the protein CASSPTVETQYF.